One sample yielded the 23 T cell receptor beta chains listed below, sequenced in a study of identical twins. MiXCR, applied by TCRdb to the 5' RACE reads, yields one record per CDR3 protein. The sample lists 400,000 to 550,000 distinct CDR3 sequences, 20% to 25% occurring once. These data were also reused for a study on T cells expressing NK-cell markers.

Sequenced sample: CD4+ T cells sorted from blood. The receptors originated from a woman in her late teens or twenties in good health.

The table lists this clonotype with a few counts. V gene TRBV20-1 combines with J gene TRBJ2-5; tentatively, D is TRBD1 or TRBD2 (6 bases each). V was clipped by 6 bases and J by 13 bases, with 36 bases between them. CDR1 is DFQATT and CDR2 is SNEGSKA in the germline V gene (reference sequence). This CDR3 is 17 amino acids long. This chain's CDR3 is CSATQPVGGFGLAYRYF. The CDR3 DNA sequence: TGCAGTGCGACGCAACCCGTGGGGGGCTTTGGCTTGGCGTATCGGTACTTC.

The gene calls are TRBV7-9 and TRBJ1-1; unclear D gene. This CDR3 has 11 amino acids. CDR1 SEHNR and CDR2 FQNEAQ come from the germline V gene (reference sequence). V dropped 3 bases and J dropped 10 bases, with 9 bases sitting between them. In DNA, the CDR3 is TGTGCCAGCAGCTTTGGAGCGGGAGCTTTCTTT. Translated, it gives CASSFGAGAFF.

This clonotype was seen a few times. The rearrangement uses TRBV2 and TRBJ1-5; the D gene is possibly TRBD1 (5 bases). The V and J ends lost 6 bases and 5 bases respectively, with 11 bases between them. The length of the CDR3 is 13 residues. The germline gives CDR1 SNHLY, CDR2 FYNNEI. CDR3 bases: TGTGCCAGCAGAGGACACCACGATCAGCCCCAGCATTTT. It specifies CASRGHHDQPQHF.

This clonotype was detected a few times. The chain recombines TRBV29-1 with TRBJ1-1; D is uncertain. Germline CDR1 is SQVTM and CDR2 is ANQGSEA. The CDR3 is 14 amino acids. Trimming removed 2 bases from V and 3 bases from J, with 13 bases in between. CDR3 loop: CSVEPGKRDTEAFF. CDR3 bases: TGCAGCGTTGAACCAGGAAAGCGGGACACTGAAGCTTTCTTT.

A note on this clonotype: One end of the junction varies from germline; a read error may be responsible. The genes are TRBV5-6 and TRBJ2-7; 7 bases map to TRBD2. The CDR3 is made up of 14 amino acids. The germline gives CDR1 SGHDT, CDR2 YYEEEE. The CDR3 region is CASSLAGVWELQDF. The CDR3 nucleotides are TGTGCCAGCAGCCTGGCGGGGGTTTGGGAACTCCAGGACTTC.

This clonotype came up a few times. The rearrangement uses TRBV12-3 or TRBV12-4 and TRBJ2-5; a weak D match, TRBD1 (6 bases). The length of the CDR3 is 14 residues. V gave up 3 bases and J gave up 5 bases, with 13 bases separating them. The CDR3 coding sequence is TGTGCCAGCAGTTTCTCCCAAAGGGGGGAGACCCAGTACTTC. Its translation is CASSFSQRGETQYF.

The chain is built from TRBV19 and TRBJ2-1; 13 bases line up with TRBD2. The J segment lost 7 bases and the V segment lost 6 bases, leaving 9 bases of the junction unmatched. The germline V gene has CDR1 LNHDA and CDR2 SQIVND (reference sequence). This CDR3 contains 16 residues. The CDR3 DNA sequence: TGTGCCAGTAGGTTGGTTGGACTAGCGGGAGCAAATGAGCAGTTCTTC. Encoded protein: CASRLVGLAGANEQFF.

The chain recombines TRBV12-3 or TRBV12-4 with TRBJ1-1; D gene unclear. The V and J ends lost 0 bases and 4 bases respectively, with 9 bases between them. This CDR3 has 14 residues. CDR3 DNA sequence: TGTGCCAGCAGTTTAGCAGGGAGGGTCACTGAAGCTTTCTTT. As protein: CASSLAGRVTEAFF.

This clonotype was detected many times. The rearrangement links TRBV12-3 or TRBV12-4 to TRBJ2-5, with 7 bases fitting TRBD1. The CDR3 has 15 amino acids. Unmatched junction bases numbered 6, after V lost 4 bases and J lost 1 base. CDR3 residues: CASSSPDRAQETQYF. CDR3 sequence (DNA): TGTGCCAGCAGTTCCCCCGACAGGGCCCAAGAGACCCAGTACTTC.

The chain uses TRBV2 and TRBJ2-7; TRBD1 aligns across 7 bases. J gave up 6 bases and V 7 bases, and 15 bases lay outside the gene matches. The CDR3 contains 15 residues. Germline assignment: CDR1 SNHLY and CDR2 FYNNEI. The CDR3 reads CASTSSQGIYREQYF. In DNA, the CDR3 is TGTGCCAGCACCTCATCACAGGGGATATATCGCGAGCAGTACTTC.

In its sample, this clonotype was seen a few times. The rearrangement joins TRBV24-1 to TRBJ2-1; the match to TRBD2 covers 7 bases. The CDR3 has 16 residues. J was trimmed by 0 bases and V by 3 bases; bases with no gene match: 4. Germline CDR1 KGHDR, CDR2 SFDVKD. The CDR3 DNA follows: TGTGCCACCAGTGATGGAGCGGGATTCTCCTACAATGAGCAGTTCTTC. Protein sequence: CATSDGAGFSYNEQFF.

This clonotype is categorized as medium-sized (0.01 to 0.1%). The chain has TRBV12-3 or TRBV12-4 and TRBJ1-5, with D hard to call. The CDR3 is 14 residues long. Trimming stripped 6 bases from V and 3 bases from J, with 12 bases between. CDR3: CASSLRHVNQPQHF. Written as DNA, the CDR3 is TGTGCCAGCAGCTTGAGACACGTCAATCAGCCCCAGCATTTT.

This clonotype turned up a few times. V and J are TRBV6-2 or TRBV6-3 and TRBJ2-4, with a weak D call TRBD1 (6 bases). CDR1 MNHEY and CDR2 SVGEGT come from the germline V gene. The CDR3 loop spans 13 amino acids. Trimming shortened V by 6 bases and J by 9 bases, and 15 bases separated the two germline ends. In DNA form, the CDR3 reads TGTGCCAGCAGGTCTTACAGGGCCGGCATTCAGTACTTC. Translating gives CASRSYRAGIQYF.

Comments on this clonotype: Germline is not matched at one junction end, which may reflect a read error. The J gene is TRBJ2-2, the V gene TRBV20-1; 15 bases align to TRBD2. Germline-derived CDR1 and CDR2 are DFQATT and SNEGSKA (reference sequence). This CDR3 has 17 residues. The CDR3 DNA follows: TGCAGTGCCAGAGGACTAGCGGGAGGGAGTATCACCGGGGAGCTGTTTTTT. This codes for CSARGLAGGSITGELFF.

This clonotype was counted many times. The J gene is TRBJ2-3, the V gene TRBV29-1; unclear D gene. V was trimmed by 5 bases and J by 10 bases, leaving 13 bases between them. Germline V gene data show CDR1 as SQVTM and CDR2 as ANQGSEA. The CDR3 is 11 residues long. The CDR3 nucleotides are TGCAGCGTTAACCTATCCGGTGCGCAGTATTTT. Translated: CSVNLSGAQYF.

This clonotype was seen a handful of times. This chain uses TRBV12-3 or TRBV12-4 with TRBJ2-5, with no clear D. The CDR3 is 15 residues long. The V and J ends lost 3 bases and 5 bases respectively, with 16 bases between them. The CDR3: CASSLSAIDLETQYF. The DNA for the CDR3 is TGTGCCAGCAGTTTGTCCGCGATCGATTTGGAGACCCAGTACTTC.

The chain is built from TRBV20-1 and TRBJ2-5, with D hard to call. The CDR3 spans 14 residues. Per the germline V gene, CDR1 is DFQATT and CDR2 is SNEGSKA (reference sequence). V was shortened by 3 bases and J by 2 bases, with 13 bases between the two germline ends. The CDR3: CSASPQAQQETQYF. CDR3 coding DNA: TGCAGTGCTAGTCCCCAAGCCCAGCAAGAGACCCAGTACTTC.

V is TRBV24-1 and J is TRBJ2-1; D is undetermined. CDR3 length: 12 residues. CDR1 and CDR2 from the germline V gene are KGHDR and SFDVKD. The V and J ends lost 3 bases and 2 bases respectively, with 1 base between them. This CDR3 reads CATSDTYNEQFF. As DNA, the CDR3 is TGTGCCACCAGTGATACCTACAATGAGCAGTTCTTC.

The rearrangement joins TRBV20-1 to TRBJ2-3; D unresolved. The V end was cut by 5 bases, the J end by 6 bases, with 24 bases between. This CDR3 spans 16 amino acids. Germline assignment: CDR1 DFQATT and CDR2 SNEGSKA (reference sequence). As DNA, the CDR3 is TGCAGTGCTCCCCCTCTTACCGTTGTCTTGGGCGATACGCAGTATTTT. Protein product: CSAPPLTVVLGDTQYF.

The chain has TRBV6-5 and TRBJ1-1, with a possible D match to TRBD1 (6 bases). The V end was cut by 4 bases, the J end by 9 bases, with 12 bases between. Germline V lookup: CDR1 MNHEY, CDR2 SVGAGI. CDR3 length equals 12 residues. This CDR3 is CASSSRGTQAFF. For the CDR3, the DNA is TGTGCCAGCAGTTCCAGGGGTACTCAAGCTTTCTTT.

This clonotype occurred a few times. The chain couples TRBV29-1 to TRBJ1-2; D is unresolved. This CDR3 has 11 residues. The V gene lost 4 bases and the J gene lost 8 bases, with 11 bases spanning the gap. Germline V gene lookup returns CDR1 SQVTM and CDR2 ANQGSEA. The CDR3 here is CSVAKADGYTF. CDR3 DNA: TGCAGCGTTGCTAAGGCGGACGGCTACACCTTC.

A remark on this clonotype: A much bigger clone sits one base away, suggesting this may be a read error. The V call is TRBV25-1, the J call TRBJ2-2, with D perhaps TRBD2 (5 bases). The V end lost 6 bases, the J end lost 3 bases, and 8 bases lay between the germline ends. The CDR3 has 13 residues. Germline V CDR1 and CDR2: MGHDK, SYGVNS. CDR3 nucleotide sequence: TGTGCCAGCAGAAGGACTGACACCGGGGAGCTGTTTTTT. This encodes CASRRTDTGELFF.

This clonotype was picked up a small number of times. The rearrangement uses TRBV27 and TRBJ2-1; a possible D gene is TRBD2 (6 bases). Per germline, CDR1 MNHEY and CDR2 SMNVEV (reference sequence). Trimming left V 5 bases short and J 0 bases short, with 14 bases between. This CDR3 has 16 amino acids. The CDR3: CASSPLAVSSYNEQFF. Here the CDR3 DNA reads TGTGCCAGCAGTCCCTTAGCGGTGAGCTCCTACAATGAGCAGTTCTTC.